This T cell receptor (beta chain) was sequenced for a study of T cell responses to AZD1222 COVID-19 vaccine. Researchers grouped second doses given at about 4 or about 12 weeks into one pool. To note about this clone: Antigen: not known.

V lost 2 bases, J lost 1 base, and 5 bases stayed unmatched. Germline values: CDR1 SGHDT, CDR2 YYEEEE. The CDR3 spans 16 residues. Clones were sequenced by immunoSEQ multiplex PCR, and TCRdb holds only the in-frame ones, with some missing. The sample carries more than 150,000 clones, roughly 94% recorded once. Study results and limitations: Reportedly, nearly half the spike-specific TCRs target unmutated variant regions. Receipt of two AZD1222 doses was followed by a rise in Spike-specific TCR breadth and depth.

The source was peripheral blood, collected 28 days after the second AZD1222 dose. This rearrangement joins TRBV5-6 to TRBJ1-3, with TRBD1 identical over 8 bases. The sequence derives from an adult who received the AZD1222 COVID-19 vaccine. Here the CDR3 reads CASSLQGGFSGNTIYF. The DNA for the CDR3 is TGTGCCAGCAGCTTACAGGGGGGATTTTCTGGAAACACCATATATTTT.